This T cell receptor beta chain was identified in a study of blood T cell repertoires in COVID-19. Study in general: Samples of COVID-19 (acute and convalescent) were obtained from the United States, Italy and Spain. T cells, B-cell-depleted T cells, or PBMCs supplied cDNA or gDNA.

Sequencing was performed with immunoSEQ multiplex PCR; in TCRdb, only in-frame clones are kept and a portion is missing. The repertoire holds a few hundred thousand clones, roughly 90% seen once, with roughly 1.2% in the top ten. CDR1 is MNHEY, CDR2 SVGAGI, per germline. Trimming removed 6 bases at V and 7 bases at J, with 18 bases between. The CDR3 is 15 amino acids. Sequences were obtained from peripheral blood. The clonotype originates from a man aged 40-50 years with acute or convalescent COVID-19. This chain links TRBV6-5 with TRBJ1-4, with D tentatively TRBD1 (6 bases). DNA of the CDR3: TGTGCCAGCAGGAGCTACAGGGTTGTAGGTGAAAAACTGTTTTTT. Its translation is CASRSYRVVGEKLFF.